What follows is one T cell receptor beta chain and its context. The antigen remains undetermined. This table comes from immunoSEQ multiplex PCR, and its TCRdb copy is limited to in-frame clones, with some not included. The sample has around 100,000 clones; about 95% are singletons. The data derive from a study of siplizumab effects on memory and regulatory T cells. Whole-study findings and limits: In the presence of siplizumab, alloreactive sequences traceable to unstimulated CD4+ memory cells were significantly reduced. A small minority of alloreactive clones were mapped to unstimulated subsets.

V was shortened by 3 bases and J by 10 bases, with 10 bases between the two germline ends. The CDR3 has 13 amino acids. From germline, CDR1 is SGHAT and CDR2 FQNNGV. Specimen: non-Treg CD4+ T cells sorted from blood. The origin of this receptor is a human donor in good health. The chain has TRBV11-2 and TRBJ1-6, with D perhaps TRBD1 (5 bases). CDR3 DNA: TGTGCCAGCAGCTTGGGGGACGGGTCACCCCTCCACTTT. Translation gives CASSLGDGSPLHF.